Here is one T cell receptor beta chain with its context. Its antigen is still unknown. The data belong to a study of post-analysis software for immune sequencing data. Background on the study: Recorded subtypes: relapsing-remitting, secondary progressive, progressive-relapsing; some patients unannotated.

Carried by the TCR beta cDNA libraries were unique molecular identifiers. Between roughly 1 and 10 million T cells gave rise to some 490,000 cDNA molecules. TCRdb re-analysed the PCR reads in MiXCR, keeping a single row per CDR3 protein. The table lists about half a million distinct CDR3 sequences, roughly 45% of them singletons. Germline V gene lookup returns CDR1 MNHNS and CDR2 SASEGT. V was shortened by 1 base and J by 4 bases, with 14 bases between the two germline ends. The length of the CDR3 is 15 residues. Study-wide results and caveats: There was significantly lower normalized Chao1 diversity in multiple sclerosis patients than in controls. Strong co-clustering by F measure was seen for same-batch samples. Among 5 or 6 TRBV segments more frequent in patients than controls were TRBV5-6, TRBV5-1 and TRBV20-1.

The V gene is TRBV6-1, the J gene TRBJ2-7; D call uncertain. Material: blood. The TCR was taken from a girl aged 10-17 years with multiple sclerosis. The CDR3 reads CASSEDLVGTYEQYV. The CDR3 region has the DNA TGTGCCAGCAGTGAAGACTTGGTAGGCACTTACGAGCAGTACGTC.